The clone carrying this T cell receptor (beta chain) was found once. Antigen: not known. The record originates from a study of cytomegalovirus exposure and HLA in healthy donors. Deletions cut 5 bases from V and 6 bases from J, with 16 bases between. The CDR3 is 14 residues long. Germline CDR1 and CDR2: KGHSH and LQKENI. The study, taken as a whole, reports: Testing in vitro showed a few CMV-associated chains specific for CMV antigens. The tendency of first-cohort TCR clusters to co-occur in the roughly 130 validation repertoires emerged from a later analysis. There were some public TCRs occurring in many donors, but most TCR sequences were rare. Some TCR beta chains (more than 150 of them) were listed as cytomegalovirus-associated.

Data came from immunoSEQ multiplex PCR; TCRdb stores just in-frame clones and leaves some out. The sample consists of tens of thousands of clones, approximately 96% of them appearing once. J is TRBJ1-2 and V is TRBV18; D is unclear. The receptor's source is a young man in good health and CMV-seronegative. The source material was PBMCs. The CDR3 DNA sequence: TGTGCCAGCTCAGTAACAGAGGGCGCTGATGGCTACACCTTC. Amino acid sequence: CASSVTEGADGYTF.